This is a list of T cell receptor beta chains from one sample in a study of blood T cell repertoires in COVID-19. The data were produced by immunoSEQ multiplex PCR, yet TCRdb's version contains in-frame clones alone and is incomplete. The sample records 150,000 to 200,000 clones, 88% being singletons. The material sequenced was PBMCs or T cells enriched from blood (not recorded which). These receptors all stem from a woman in her late teens or twenties who had recovered from COVID-19. CDR3s include the opening cysteine and the closing phenylalanine or tryptophan. A D gene is named only where the DNA matches it firmly. Clone size is not always given. Where it is, it says once, few, many or a class for expanded clones.

TRBJ1-6 - TRBV15 TRBD1 CATSRVRDRDSPLHF TGTGCCACCAGCAGAGTAAGGGACAGGGATTCACCCCTCCACTTT
TRBJ2-7 - TRBV11-2 - CASSLVGGYEQYF TGTGCCAGCAGCTTAGTGGGAGGATACGAGCAGTACTTC
TRBJ2-7 few TRBV29-1 - CSVRDSASEQYF TGCAGCGTTCGAGACAGTGCTAGCGAGCAGTACTTC
TRBJ1-5 - TRBV30 TRBD1 CAWSTGGNDQPQHF TGTGCCTGGTCCACAGGGGGCAACGACCAGCCCCAGCATTTT
TRBJ2-5 - TRBV5-1 - CASSLAPQGMYQETQYF TGCGCCAGCAGCTTGGCCCCGCAGGGGATGTACCAAGAGACCCAGTACTTC
TRBJ2-1 few TRBV6-2/TRBV6-3 - CASSYSRITEQFF TGTGCCAGCAGTTACTCGAGGATAACTGAGCAGTTCTTC
TRBJ2-7 once TRBV27 TRBD1 CASSLTGTGISYEQYF TGTGCCAGCAGTTTAACCGGGACAGGGATCTCCTACGAGCAGTACTTC
TRBJ2-3 - TRBV2 - CASRSSLTDTQYF TGTGCCAGCAGATCGAGCCTCACAGATACGCAGTATTTT
TRBJ2-6 - TRBV25-1 - CASSEHKGSGANVLTF TGTGCCAGCAGTGAGCATAAGGGGTCCGGGGCCAACGTCCTGACTTTC
TRBJ1-1 - TRBV19 - CASGTDVNTEAFF TGTGCCAGTGGAACAGATGTGAACACTGAAGCTTTCTTT
TRBJ2-1 - TRBV4-1 TRBD2 CASSPGLAGASYNEQFF TGCGCCAGCAGCCCAGGACTAGCGGGAGCGTCCTACAATGAGCAGTTCTTC
TRBJ2-7 - TRBV18 - CASSPPQGPYEQYF TGTGCCAGCTCACCGCCGCAGGGGCCCTACGAGCAGTACTTC
TRBJ2-2 - TRBV5-1 - CASSLKRSDTGELFF TGCGCCAGCAGCTTGAAAAGGAGTGACACCGGGGAGCTGTTTTTT
TRBJ2-7 - TRBV5-5 TRBD2 CASSLAGGPSYEQYF TGTGCCAGCAGCTTGGCGGGAGGGCCTTCCTACGAGCAGTACTTC
TRBJ2-5 - TRBV5-6 TRBD2 CASSTGLAGQTQYF TGTGCCAGCAGTACGGGACTAGCCGGCCAGACCCAGTACTTC
TRBJ1-3 - TRBV30 - CAWMARGNTIYF TGTGCCTGGATGGCTCGTGGAAACACCATATATTTT
TRBJ1-1 - TRBV6-2/TRBV6-3 TRBD1 CASSWRDRETEAFF TGTGCCAGCAGTTGGAGGGACAGGGAGACTGAAGCTTTCTTT
TRBJ1-2 once TRBV2 TRBD1 CASLGQSLGGYTF TGTGCCAGTCTGGGACAGAGCTTGGGCGGCTACACCTTC
TRBJ1-1 - TRBV7-9 - CASSLQGRTEAFF TGTGCCAGCAGCTTACAGGGAAGGACTGAAGCTTTCTTT
TRBJ2-5 - TRBV5-4 TRBD2 CASSFLGTSGVGTQYF TGTGCCAGCAGCTTCCTTGGGACTAGCGGGGTTGGGACCCAGTACTTC
TRBJ1-2 - TRBV6-2/TRBV6-3 - CASSYGRELYGYTF TGTGCCAGCAGTTACGGGCGGGAGCTCTATGGCTACACCTTC
TRBJ2-1 - TRBV7-2 TRBD2 CASSHGRLATSYNEQFF TGTGCCAGCAGCCATGGTCGACTAGCGACCAGCTACAATGAGCAGTTCTTC
TRBJ1-2 - TRBV9 - CASSLEFYGYTF TGTGCCAGCAGCCTCGAGTTCTATGGCTACACCTTC
TRBJ2-3 - TRBV10-1 TRBD2 CASTRGDIADTQYF TGCGCCAGCACTCGGGGGGATATCGCAGATACGCAGTATTTT
TRBJ2-7 - TRBV5-1 TRBD2 CASSYRTSGSYEQYF TGCGCCAGCAGCTATCGGACTAGCGGGAGCTACGAGCAGTACTTC
TRBJ1-2 - TRBV6-5 - CASSPPDSNYGYTF TGTGCCAGCAGCCCCCCGGACAGTAACTATGGCTACACCTTC
TRBJ1-5 - TRBV19 - CASSAYRNENQPQHF TGTGCCAGTAGTGCCTACAGGAATGAGAATCAGCCCCAGCATTTT
TRBJ2-5 - TRBV4-3 TRBD2 CASSQGTSGVETQYF TGCGCCAGCAGCCAAGGGACTAGCGGGGTAGAGACCCAGTACTTC
TRBJ1-4 - TRBV19 - CASSIDWEGEKLFF TGTGCCAGTAGTATCGACTGGGAGGGTGAAAAACTGTTTTTT
TRBJ2-6 - TRBV15 - CATSRDPGSGANVLTF TGTGCCACCAGCAGAGATCCAGGGTCTGGGGCCAACGTCCTGACTTTC
TRBJ2-7 - TRBV28 TRBD1 CASIGRMTDRVNYEQYF TGTGCCAGCATTGGCAGGATGACTGACAGGGTTAACTACGAGCAGTACTTC
TRBJ2-2 - TRBV2 - CASSELGQGTGELFF TGTGCCAGCAGTGAATTAGGGCAGGGTACCGGGGAGCTGTTTTTT
TRBJ2-1 - TRBV11-2 TRBD1 CASSLGAGGGGNEQFF TGTGCCAGCAGCTTAGGTGCAGGGGGTGGTGGCAATGAGCAGTTCTTC
TRBJ1-1 - TRBV7-8 - CASSPGVKAEAFF TGTGCCAGCAGTCCAGGGGTTAAGGCTGAAGCTTTCTTT
TRBJ2-1 once TRBV27 - CASNGGGNSYNEQFF TGTGCCAGCAACGGCGGGGGCAACTCCTACAATGAGCAGTTCTTC
TRBJ1-6 - TRBV6-5 TRBD1 CATTGGLDNSPLHF TGTGCCACTACAGGGGGCTTAGATAATTCACCCCTCCACTTT
TRBJ2-7 - TRBV5-6 TRBD1 CASSYGQALTYEQYF TGTGCCAGCAGTTACGGACAGGCCCTAACCTACGAGCAGTACTTC
TRBJ1-1 - TRBV19 - CASSIGSMNTEAFF TGTGCCAGTAGTATCGGGAGTATGAACACTGAAGCTTTCTTT
TRBJ2-7 - TRBV5-1 TRBD1 CASSLGQGAGYEQYF TGCGCCAGCAGCTTGGGACAGGGGGCGGGATACGAGCAGTACTTC
TRBJ2-1 many TRBV7-9 - CASSLAAEINEQFF TGTGCCAGCAGCTTAGCAGCGGAGATCAATGAGCAGTTCTTC
TRBJ1-6 once TRBV6-5 - CASSYTGPNSPLHF TGTGCCAGCAGTTACACAGGTCCTAATTCACCCCTCCACTTT
TRBJ1-1 once TRBV6-2/TRBV6-3 - CASSPNRVSEAFF TGTGCCAGCAGTCCGAACAGGGTGTCGGAAGCTTTCTTT
TRBJ2-7 - TRBV9 TRBD2 CASSPRASGSYEQYF TGTGCCAGCAGCCCGAGGGCTAGCGGGAGCTACGAGCAGTACTTC
TRBJ1-2 - TRBV4-3 TRBD1 CASSQDPTGDNNYGYTF TGCGCCAGCAGCCAAGACCCGACAGGGGATAATAACTATGGCTACACCTTC
TRBJ1-5 - TRBV7-3 TRBD1 CASSSRPVTGGYSNQPQHF TGTGCCAGCAGCTCACGTCCGGTGACAGGGGGCTATAGCAATCAGCCCCAGCATTTT
TRBJ2-3 - TRBV7-3 TRBD1 CASSPTATDRGPDTQYF TGTGCCAGCAGCCCCACCGCCACTGACAGGGGGCCAGATACGCAGTATTTT
TRBJ2-1 - TRBV2 - CASSVYRVVGDEQFF TGTGCCAGCAGTGTGTACAGGGTGGTTGGCGATGAGCAGTTCTTC
TRBJ2-5 - TRBV27 TRBD2 CASSLGTSVKTQYF TGTGCCAGCAGTTTAGGGACTAGCGTGAAGACCCAGTACTTC
TRBJ1-3 - TRBV4-2 - CASSQQGLFSGNTIYF TGTGCCAGCAGCCAACAGGGGCTTTTCTCTGGAAACACCATATATTTT
TRBJ2-5 - TRBV9 TRBD2 CASSGSGGALETQYF TGTGCCAGCAGCGGTAGCGGGGGGGCCTTAGAGACCCAGTACTTC
TRBJ2-7 - TRBV19 TRBD2 CASSARLAGNYEQYF TGTGCCAGTAGTGCGAGACTAGCGGGTAACTACGAGCAGTACTTC
TRBJ1-1 - TRBV11-2 TRBD1 CASSLSTGMNTEAFF TGTGCCAGCAGCTTATCGACAGGGATGAACACTGAAGCTTTCTTT
TRBJ1-1 - TRBV7-9 - CASSLVSAGNEAFF TGTGCCAGCAGCTTAGTGAGCGCGGGGAATGAAGCTTTCTTT
TRBJ1-2 - TRBV29-1 - CSVAMGSDLDGYTF TGCAGCGTTGCCATGGGCAGTGATCTTGATGGCTACACCTTC
TRBJ1-2 - TRBV28 - CASRPGTNPNYGYTF TGTGCCAGCAGACCCGGGACAAACCCTAACTATGGCTACACCTTC
TRBJ2-6 - TRBV18 TRBD1 CASSNPGQEAGANVLTF TGTGCCAGCTCAAATCCGGGACAGGAGGCGGGGGCCAACGTCCTGACTTTC
TRBJ1-2 - TRBV18 - CASSPPLGGDYGYTF TGTGCCAGCTCACCACCGCTCGGCGGGGACTATGGCTACACCTTC
TRBJ1-2 - TRBV29-1 TRBD1 CSVVGVQGISNYGYTF TGCAGCGTCGTCGGAGTACAGGGGATTTCCAACTATGGCTACACCTTC
TRBJ1-1 few TRBV28 - CASSPPGYPEAFF TGTGCCAGCAGTCCTCCGGGGTACCCTGAAGCTTTCTTT
TRBJ2-3 once TRBV2 - CASSEQGGDTQYF TGTGCCAGCAGTGAACAGGGCGGAGATACGCAGTATTTT